The rows below give T cell receptor beta chains drawn from one sample of a study of resident and recirculating memory T cells in vitiligo. Sequencing was performed with immunoSEQ multiplex PCR; in TCRdb, only in-frame clones are kept and a portion is missing. The table records 65,000 to 80,000 clones, roughly 94% of them present only once. The source material was blood. These receptors were collected from a male donor with vitiligo. The conserved cysteine and the conserved F or W are not part of the CDR3 here. The D gene is left open where the match is weak. The size of a clone is reported for some rows only, either as once, few or many, or as a class for expanded clones.

clone_size j_call d_call v_call cdr3_aa
- TRBJ2-7 TRBD1 TRBV23-1 ASSRTGTGLYEQY
- TRBJ2-6 - TRBV10-3 AISLAGANVLT
- TRBJ2-4 - TRBV7-2 ASSLVSGRGGGNIQY
- TRBJ1-3 - TRBV5-4 ASSLDGNLSGNTIY
- TRBJ1-5 TRBD1 TRBV5-6 ASSRVTGGSQPQH
- TRBJ2-5 TRBD1 TRBV7-9 ASSARDSPPETQY
- TRBJ2-3 TRBD2 TRBV7-8 ASSPSLAGYTDTQY
- TRBJ2-7 - TRBV27 ASSLLGGRAHEQY
- TRBJ2-7 - TRBV5-4 ASSLDSSSVGLY
- TRBJ2-7 - TRBV11-3 ASSSLLSYEQY
- TRBJ2-7 - TRBV7-8 ASSPGASVNEQY
- TRBJ2-4 TRBD2 TRBV4-2 ASSQELGLARNIQY
- TRBJ1-4 - TRBV4-1 ASSLAGEKLF
- TRBJ2-1 TRBD2 TRBV28 ASSRGTSETNEQF
- TRBJ2-1 - TRBV10-1 ASSESSGLSYNEQF
few TRBJ1-1 TRBD1 TRBV18 ASSPVLGQGSLRGAF
- TRBJ2-5 TRBD2 TRBV5-1 ASSFSGTSGRETQY
- TRBJ2-5 TRBD2 TRBV7-8 ASSPYLLAGVFEDEEETQY
- TRBJ2-7 TRBD1 TRBV5-4 ASSFQGDSYEQY
- TRBJ2-7 TRBD2 TRBV15 ATSTTSGRFYEQY
- TRBJ2-1 TRBD1 TRBV5-1 ASSLGGTGRVNEQF
- TRBJ2-2 - TRBV6-5 ASSYSEIAGELF
- TRBJ1-3 - TRBV7-9 ASSLASSGNTIY
once TRBJ2-7 TRBD2 TRBV2 ASSGGTSGFYEQY
- TRBJ2-5 - TRBV12-5 ASGLGAQETQY
few TRBJ2-1 TRBD1 TRBV10-1 ASSESPGQDEQF
- TRBJ1-5 - TRBV9 ASSVDGDEFSNQPQH
- TRBJ1-2 TRBD1 TRBV2 ASSVGQAAAISGVNYGYT
- TRBJ2-3 - TRBV5-1 ASSLGGISGTDTQY
- TRBJ1-4 - TRBV5-1 ASKRFPPLGTNEKLF
- TRBJ2-3 - TRBV4-1 ASSQFGELSTDTQY
- TRBJ1-1 - TRBV6-5 ASSAQSNTEAF
- TRBJ2-1 - TRBV5-1 ASSFEAREQF
- TRBJ2-3 TRBD1 TRBV28 ASSWDSPSTDTQY
- TRBJ2-7 - TRBV9 ASSQRTPLPCEQY
- TRBJ2-7 - TRBV30 AWRGPEGYEQY
- TRBJ2-1 - TRBV7-3 ASSLAAESYNEQF
- TRBJ1-1 - TRBV9 ASSVNLNTEAF
- TRBJ2-3 - TRBV5-1 ASSSLSGADTQY
once TRBJ1-5 - TRBV28 ASDPTGGSNQPQH
- TRBJ1-1 - TRBV9 ASSVGGWTEAF
- TRBJ1-1 - TRBV5-1 ASSLAGNEAF
- TRBJ1-6 - TRBV2 ASSVGGNSPLH
- TRBJ1-1 - TRBV5-1 ASSTQDTRTEAF
- TRBJ2-3 - TRBV5-1 ASSGGLPTDTQY
- TRBJ2-1 - TRBV30 AWKIRQSYNEQF
- TRBJ2-1 TRBD2 TRBV18 ASSQFSGSTYNEQF
- TRBJ2-5 TRBD2 TRBV7-2 ASSLEGRERETQY
many TRBJ2-1 - TRBV2 ASSPTQAGYNEQF
- TRBJ2-1 - TRBV19 ASRPGGLDYNEQF
once TRBJ2-3 TRBD2 TRBV7-2 ASRGGNTDTQY
- TRBJ1-5 - TRBV27 ASSFFSNQPQH
- TRBJ2-3 - TRBV7-8 ASSFYGGAVRTQY
- TRBJ1-2 TRBD1 TRBV4-3 ASSPSSTGAYGYT